Below are 14 T cell receptor beta chains sequenced from a single sample in a study of shared clonotypes between healthy human individuals. Sequenced by immunoSEQ multiplex PCR; TCRdb stores in-frame clones only, minus some. The sample carries about 800,000 clones, 96% recorded once. The naive CD8 subset, CD45RO-negative cells positively selected for CCR7, excluded terminally differentiated effector memory CD45RA+ cells. The sequencing sample was made of naive CD8+ T cells sorted from blood. Every receptor here comes from a man aged 25-45 years in good health.

V is TRBV28 and J is TRBJ2-2; 11 nucleotides line up with TRBD2. This CDR3 has 18 residues. CDR1 and CDR2 (germline): MDHEN, SYDVKM. With V trimmed by 3 bases and J by 1 base, 7 bases remained unmatched. CDR3 in amino acids: CASSLTSGDARNTGELFF. CDR3 coding DNA: TGTGCCAGCAGTTTGACTAGCGGGGACGCGAGGAACACCGGGGAGCTGTTTTTT.

DNA for the CDR3: TGTGCCAGCAGCTTAGCGCTGACAGGGCTTCCTGAAGCTTTCTTT. This sequence encodes CASSLALTGLPEAFF. The J gene is TRBJ1-1, the V gene TRBV7-9; TRBD1 matches 7 bases. The CDR3 contains 15 residues. CDR1 is SEHNR, CDR2 FQNEAQ, per germline (reference sequence). J gave up 6 bases and V 0 bases, and 7 bases lay outside the gene matches.

This chain uses TRBV13 with TRBJ2-7, with 10 bases matching TRBD1. Germline V gives CDR1 PRHDT, CDR2 FYEKMQ (reference sequence). This CDR3 contains 13 residues. Trimming removed 5 bases from V and 4 bases from J; junction bases left unmatched: 2. The CDR3: CASSQGQGYEQYF. The CDR3 bases are TGTGCCAGCAGCCAGGGACAGGGGTACGAGCAGTACTTC.

This chain joins TRBV10-2 and TRBJ2-5, with D unresolved. With 4 bases removed from V and 5 bases from J, the gap between germline ends came to 5 bases. CDR3 size: 11 residues. Germline assignment: CDR1 WSHSY and CDR2 SAAADI. CDR3 nucleotide sequence: TGCGCCAGCAGTGGGGTGGAGACCCAGTACTTC. This encodes CASSGVETQYF.

The rearrangement joins TRBV11-3 to TRBJ2-2; 7 positions agree with TRBD1. Germline V gives CDR1 SGHNT, CDR2 YENEEA. This CDR3 has 16 residues. J was trimmed by 4 bases and V by 2 bases; bases with no gene match: 7. The CDR3 is CASSLTETGLTGELFF. The CDR3 bases are TGTGCCAGCAGCTTAACCGAGACAGGGCTCACCGGGGAGCTGTTTTTT.

The chain couples TRBV28 to TRBJ1-2, with TRBD1 as a possible D gene (6 bases). CDR3 length equals 17 residues. Germline V gene data show CDR1 as MDHEN and CDR2 as SYDVKM. The V and J ends lost 6 bases and 4 bases respectively, with 24 bases between them. Here the CDR3 reads CASRGILARTAPYGYTF. The CDR3 region has the DNA TGTGCCAGCAGAGGGATACTCGCCAGGACAGCCCCCTATGGCTACACCTTC.

This clone has just one count. This chain uses TRBV27 with TRBJ2-7; unclear D gene. Between the trimmed V and J ends, which lost 2 bases and 5 bases, there was a span of 10 bases. The CDR3 has 13 amino acids. The germline V gene has CDR1 MNHEY and CDR2 SMNVEV (reference sequence). DNA of the CDR3: TGTGCCAGCAGTTTACGGCGGTTCCACGAGCAGTACTTC. Protein sequence: CASSLRRFHEQYF.

The chain recombines TRBV29-1 with TRBJ2-3; either TRBD1 or TRBD2 may supply D (5 bases each). V dropped 3 bases and J dropped 2 bases, with 12 bases sitting between them. Germline-derived CDR1 and CDR2 are SQVTM and ANQGSEA. The CDR3 has 14 residues. As DNA, the CDR3 is TGCAGCGTTGAGTCCGGGGCGCACACAGATACGCAGTATTTT. This sequence encodes CSVESGAHTDTQYF.

The rearrangement links TRBV10-3 to TRBJ1-5, with a possible D match to TRBD1 (5 bases). This CDR3 comprises 18 residues. Trimming cost V 3 bases and J 4 bases, with 22 bases left between them. Per germline, CDR1 ENHRY and CDR2 SYGVKD. The chain's CDR3 is CAISDRDLLNPMNQPQHF. CDR3 coding DNA: TGTGCCATCAGTGACCGGGACCTGCTCAACCCTATGAATCAGCCCCAGCATTTT.

This chain uses TRBV29-1 with TRBJ2-5, with D maybe TRBD2 (6 bases). CDR1 and CDR2 from the germline V gene are SQVTM and ANQGSEA. V was clipped by 4 bases and J by 1 base, with 16 bases between them. The CDR3 is made up of 15 amino acids. The CDR3 DNA reads TGCAGCGTTGGGGGCCGGAGGGCAGGCCAAGAGACCCAGTACTTC. Protein: CSVGGRRAGQETQYF.

This clone was seen once. The V gene is TRBV7-9, the J gene TRBJ2-1; 10 bases are shared with TRBD2. Germline values: CDR1 SEHNR, CDR2 FQNEAQ (reference sequence). Trimming cost V 3 bases and J 9 bases; bases outside gene matches: 8. The CDR3 runs to 15 residues. CDR3 loop: CASSFRSGRAREQFF. In DNA form, the CDR3 reads TGTGCCAGCAGCTTTCGCAGCGGGAGGGCCCGTGAGCAGTTCTTC. Together with reference TRBV7-9 and TRBJ2-1, the CDR3 gives the full variable domain: DTGVSQNPRHKITKRGQNVTFRCDPISEHNRLYWYRQTLGQGPEFLTYFQNEAQLEKSRLLSDRFSAERPKGSFSTLEIQRTEQGDSAMYLCASSFRSGRAREQFFGPGTRLTVL.

The V gene is TRBV19, the J gene TRBJ2-2; D is uncertain. This CDR3 region has 12 residues. V was cut by 2 bases and J by 11 bases, with 9 bases left in between. CDR1 and CDR2 (germline): LNHDA, SQIVND (reference sequence). The CDR3 coding sequence is TGTGCCAGTAGTATACTCAGCAGAGAGCTGTTTTTT. The encoded protein is CASSILSRELFF.

This rearrangement joins TRBV15 to TRBJ1-4; weak D call: TRBD1 (6 bases). V was pared by 4 bases and J by 4 bases, with 13 bases between. CDR3 length: 15 residues. The V gene's germline CDR1 is LNHNV and CDR2 YYDKDF (reference sequence). The CDR3 DNA follows: TGTGCCACCAGCAACACAGGGAAAATTAATGAAAAACTGTTTTTT. It codes for CATSNTGKINEKLFF.

The chain links TRBV27 to TRBJ2-1; D is perhaps TRBD1 or TRBD2 (5 bases each). The CDR3 is made up of 14 amino acids. The V end lost 4 bases, the J end lost 5 bases, and 12 bases lay between the germline ends. The germline V gene encodes CDR1 MNHEY and CDR2 SMNVEV (reference sequence). The CDR3 DNA reads TGTGCCAGCAGTTCCGGGACGACTCACAATGAGCAGTTCTTC. Protein sequence: CASSSGTTHNEQFF.